The clone carrying this T cell receptor (beta chain) has more than one count but fewer than ten. Antigen unknown. This specimen belongs to a study of identical twins. Study-wide points: The conclusions drew on cross-sectional statistical analysis instead of tracking the same donors. Insertion counts were lower in abundant cord blood beta clonotypes, a trend that memory repertoires did not show.

Each cDNA held unique molecular identifiers, and template switching gave it a universal primer site. A single record per CDR3 protein comes from TCRdb applying MiXCR to the 5' RACE reads. The table has about 700,000 distinct CDR3 sequences, approximately 9% seen once. The length of the CDR3 is 19 residues. The germline gives CDR1 DFQATT, CDR2 SNEGSKA (reference sequence). Trimming removed 6 bases from V and 0 bases from J, with 27 bases in between. The same sample was also studied in work on yellow fever vaccine responses in identical twins.

The TCR originated in a young woman in good health. The sample was PBMCs. This chain connects TRBV20-1 to TRBJ2-1, with D perhaps TRBD1 (5 bases). This CDR3 reads CSAPVVWGGIQLSYNEQFF. In nucleotides, the CDR3 is TGCAGTGCCCCGGTGGTGTGGGGCGGCATCCAACTCTCCTACAATGAGCAGTTCTTC.